Following are 5 T cell receptor beta chains from one sample sequenced in a study of blood T cell repertoires in COVID-19. Repertoires were generated with immunoSEQ multiplex PCR, while TCRdb's copy carries only in-frame clones and drops some. In the table there are around 64,000 clones, more than 75% of which are singletons. Material: peripheral blood. These TCRs come from a human donor in a cohort sampled during active COVID-19.

This clone showed up just once. The V gene is TRBV3-1 (or the pseudogene TRBV3-2), the J gene TRBJ2-1; 11 bases map to TRBD2. CDR3 length equals 16 residues. J was trimmed by 5 bases and V by 4 bases; bases with no gene match: 7. Germline lookup yields CDR1 LGHDT and CDR2 YNNKEL (reference sequence). CDR3 in DNA: TGTGCCAGCAGCCCTGCACCGGGACTAGCGGACAATGAGCAGTTCTTC. This encodes CASSPAPGLADNEQFF.

V and J are TRBV10-3 and TRBJ2-7; 8 bases line up with TRBD1. V shed 10 bases and J 8 bases; nucleotides not matched to a gene: 7. The V gene's germline CDR1 is ENHRY and CDR2 SYGVKD. The CDR3 totals 11 residues. The CDR3 DNA reads TGTGCCACCCGGACAGGGAGTCAGCAGTACGTC. It is translated as CATRTGSQQYV.

The chain joins TRBV15 to TRBJ2-7; D ambiguous. Germline CDR1 and CDR2: LNHNV and YYDKDF (reference sequence). Between the trimmed V and J ends, which lost 9 bases and 5 bases, there was a span of 11 bases. This CDR3 contains 11 residues. The CDR3: CATRSSDEQYF. The CDR3 bases are TGTGCCACTCGTTCTAGTGACGAGCAGTACTTC. The variable domain in full, with the rest retrieved from reference TRBV15 and TRBJ2-7, is DAMVIQNPRYQVTQFGKPVTLSCSQTLNHNVMYWYQQKSSQAPKLLFHYYDKDFNNEADTPDNFQSRRPNTSFCFLDIRSPGLGDTAMYLCATRSSDEQYFGPGTRLTVT.

The table lists this clone with a count of one. The rearrangement links TRBV7-2 to TRBJ2-7; 9 bases line up with TRBD1. Looked up from germline, CDR1 is SGHTA and CDR2 is FQGNSA. V lost 5 bases to trimming and J lost 6 bases; unmatched junction nucleotides: 5. This CDR3 has 13 amino acids. The DNA for the CDR3 is TGTGCCAGCAGCCAGGGACAGGGTGGCGAGCAGTACGTC. Protein sequence: CASSQGQGGEQYV.

As DNA, the CDR3 is TGTGCCAGCGTTGGTAGCCTGGAGACCCAGTACTTC. Residues: CASVGSLETQYF. The V call is TRBV12-3 or TRBV12-4, the J call TRBJ2-5; no clear D gene. The CDR3 covers 12 residues. V shed 8 bases and J shed 5 bases, with 12 bases lying between them.